This T cell receptor beta chain was sequenced during a study of T cell responses to AZD1222 COVID-19 vaccine. Study observations and caveats: Among the donors, most were white British and more were female, and clonal diversity was possibly underestimated. Vaccine-related CD4 TCRs covered spike, predominating at 160-218 and 743-854.

Second doses that came at about 4 or about 12 weeks were put together. A word on this clone: Its antigen is unidentified.

Using immunoSEQ multiplex PCR, the repertoire was profiled, and TCRdb retains in-frame clones only, with some absent. Among more than 70,000 clones, approximately 88% were seen once, and the ten largest hold around 5%. Germline loops: CDR1 SGHTA, CDR2 FQGNSA. The CDR3 spans 14 residues. V lost 5 bases and J lost 1, with 8 bases in between. The sample here was peripheral blood, taken 28 days after the second AZD1222 dose. V and J are TRBV7-2 and TRBJ2-2, with D uncertain. This TCR derives from an adult who received the AZD1222 COVID-19 vaccine. The CDR3 loop reads CASSLTGNTGELFF. The CDR3 DNA sequence: TGTGCCAGCAGCCTGACCGGGAACACCGGGGAGCTGTTTTTT.